The sequence of this T cell receptor beta chain was determined in a study of cytomegalovirus exposure and HLA in healthy donors. The study, taken as a whole, reports: Specificity of three CMV-associated chains for CMV antigens was verified in vitro.

The study ran its PCR with 60 Vbeta and 13 Jbeta primers. The protocol was immunoSEQ multiplex PCR, while the TCRdb copy is restricted to in-frame clones and leaves out a portion. The profile shows about 70,000 clones, around 68% of them singletons. This clone was seen a few times. Its antigen is unidentified. Germline loops: CDR1 MNHEY, CDR2 SMNVEV (reference sequence). CDR3 length equals 16 residues. Losses at the gene ends were 7 bases for V and 4 bases for J; bases not matched to a gene: 12. V is TRBV27 and J is TRBJ1-5; TRBD1 aligns across 8 bases. The sample was PBMCs. The sequence was obtained from a woman in her twenties or thirties in good health and CMV-seronegative. CDR3 in DNA: TGTGCCAGCAAATCAAGGCAGGGGGCCGGTAATCAGCCCCAGCATTTT. Amino acids: CASKSRQGAGNQPQHF.